This entry features one T cell receptor (beta chain) sequence. The antigen is unknown. Unrecorded immune exposure was likely among donors, who were nominally healthy when sampled. The data were taken from a study of cytomegalovirus exposure and HLA in healthy donors. PCR employed 60 Vbeta and 13 Jbeta primers. Measured with immunoSEQ multiplex PCR; TCRdb has only the in-frame clones, and not every one. The sample holds 60,000 to 90,000 clones, approximately 70% seen once. Trimming took off 4 bases at V and 1 base at J, with 11 bases between the two ends. In germline, CDR1 is SGHRS, CDR2 YFSETQ. The CDR3 spans 14 residues. Study outcomes and limitations: In a later analysis, specific HLA alleles were associated with 15,000 to 20,000 TCR beta sequences at a 0.05 false discovery rate. Later, an analysis found that common viral pathogens appeared to be linked with several of the most significant clusters. It was confirmed in vitro that a few of the CMV-associated chains were specific for CMV antigens.

The material sequenced was PBMCs. This sequence was found in a woman between 50 and 59 years old in good health and CMV-seropositive. This chain connects TRBV5-1 to TRBJ1-1, with a weak D call TRBD1 (6 bases). CDR3 loop: CASSQSGENTEAFF. In DNA form, the CDR3 reads TGCGCCAGCAGCCAATCAGGGGAGAACACTGAAGCTTTCTTT.